The 28 T cell receptor delta chains below come from one sample, sequenced in a study of γδ T cells in repeated Plasmodium falciparum infection. TCRdb reran clone calling via CATT on the multiplex PCR reads. The top ten hold nearly 10% of the sample, which has 93,000 or so delta-chain clones, 0.75% to 1% seen once. Vgamma9/Vdelta2+ and Vdelta2-negative gammadelta T cells were flow-sorted from PBMC for bulk sequencing. Material: gamma-delta T cells from blood. The receptor source for this set is a pool of human donors (malaria-infected and uninfected, not separated).

This clone was found a few times. TCRdb pairs this DNA with a much larger clone's protein that differs at residue 3, likely a read error; the protein shown was translated from the DNA. This chain links TRDV2 with TRDJ1; 9 bases are a match to TRDD3. Germline V gene data show CDR1 as GEAIGNYY and CDR2 as EKD. CDR3 size: 17 residues. The CDR3 sequence is CARDTLGDLEYTDKLIF. The CDR3 region has the DNA TGTGCCCGTGACACTCTGGGGGATCTCGAGTACACCGATAAACTCATCTTT.

A note on this clone: The TCRdb protein, from a much larger clone, departs from this DNA's translation at residue 13, likely by read error; the protein shown derives from the DNA. Different DNA sequences within this sample yield the same CDR3. J is TRDJ1 and V is TRDV1; TRDD2 is a possible D gene (6 bases). TCRdb offers no J gene call, so here the DNA was matched to germline to obtain one. The ends were cut back, 3 bases at V and 0 bases at J, with 41 bases in the middle. The CDR3 extends over 25 amino acids. CDR1 and CDR2 (germline): TSWWSYY, QGS. CDR3 in DNA: TGTGCTCTTGGGGACCTACGGCCTTCCCGAACCTACAGGGGGTCTCCCCGCGTGAACACCGATAAACTCATCTTT. It is translated as CALGDLRPSRTYRGSPRVNTDKLIF.

For this clone: A junction end diverges from the germline sequence, so it may reflect a read error. The same CDR3 arises from other DNA sequences in this sample as well. V is TRDV1 and J is TRDJ2; 11 nucleotides agree with TRDD3. CDR1 and CDR2 from the germline V gene are TSWWSYY and QGS. CDR3 length: 16 residues. Here the CDR3 DNA reads TGTGCTCTTGAACCTCTGGGGGATACCGGAGCGGCACGACTCTTCTTT. Protein product: CALEPLGDTGAARLFF.

This clone occurred many times. The chain carries TRDV1 and TRDJ1, with unresolved D. CDR3 length equals 17 residues. Germline assignment: CDR1 TSWWSYY and CDR2 QGS. The ends were cut back, 4 bases at V and 0 bases at J, with 18 bases in the middle. CDR3 amino acids: CALGGLEHLVYTDKLIF. Here the CDR3 DNA reads TGTGCTCTTGGGGGACTTGAGCATCTTGTCTACACCGATAAACTCATCTTT.

A few counts support this clone. This probably arose from a read error, given a far larger clone one base away. This same CDR3 is encoded by further DNA sequences in the sample. This sequence joins TRDV1 and TRDJ1; TRDD3 matches at 10 bases. No J gene is reported in TCRdb; it was inferred here by comparing the DNA with germline. Germline CDR1 and CDR2: TSWWSYY and QGS. The CDR3 runs to 23 residues. With 1 base clipped from V and 0 bases from J, the junction kept 23 bases outside the gene matches. CDR3 loop: CALGERYPTGGWGIPPYTDKLIF. CDR3 nucleotide sequence: TGTGCTCTTGGGGAACGGTACCCTACAGGAGGGTGGGGGATACCCCCCTACACCGATAAACTCATCTTT.

The table lists this clone with a few counts. TCRdb's entry gives the protein of a much larger clone, which mismatches this DNA's translation at residue 12, likely from a read error; the protein reported here is translated from the DNA. V is TRDV2 and J is TRDJ1; 7 bases are shared with TRDD3. In the absence of a J gene in TCRdb, the DNA was matched to germline to assign it here. Germline V gene lookup returns CDR1 GEAIGNYY and CDR2 EKD. The CDR3 extends over 15 amino acids. The CDR3 sequence is CACDTLGSNTDRLIF. CDR3 in DNA: TGTGCCTGTGACACACTGGGGTCTAACACCGATAGACTCATCTTT.

The sample holds a few counts of this clone. Given a far larger clone just one base away, this is likely a sequencing read error. This sample includes further DNA sequences coding for the same CDR3. No J gene was named, though the V gene is TRDV1; the DNA was not used to check the table's D call, TRDD3. Germline V gene lookup returns CDR1 TSWWSYY and CDR2 QGS. CDR3 length: 19 residues. In DNA form, the CDR3 reads TGTGCTCTTGGGGACCACGGGGTCGGGCTGGGGGATCCTCAAAATAAACTCATCTTC. It specifies CALGDHGVGLGDPQNKLIF.

On this clone: The protein TCRdb lists belongs to a much larger clone and differs from this DNA's translation at residue 8, which points to a read error; the protein shown is made from the DNA. The V call is TRDV2, the J call TRDJ1; 12 nucleotides match TRDD3. TCRdb is silent on the J gene; assignment here came from matching the DNA to germline. CDR3 size: 19 residues. With 2 bases clipped from V and 4 bases from J, the junction kept 16 bases outside the gene matches. CDR1 and CDR2 from the germline V gene are GEAIGNYY and EKD. The CDR3 here is CACDNKARVLGDTGDKLIF. The CDR3 region has the DNA TGTGCCTGTGACAACAAGGCTAGAGTGCTGGGGGATACGGGCGATAAACTCATCTTT.

This clone was counted only a few times. TCRdb pairs this DNA with a much larger clone's protein that differs at residue 6, likely a read error; the protein shown was translated from the DNA. V usage is TRDV1 and J usage is TRDJ1; D gene unclear. The germline CDR1 and CDR2 sequences are TSWWSYY and QGS. The CDR3 spans 15 residues. Trimming left V 2 bases short and J 0 bases short, with 10 bases between. CDR3 residues: CALGESGFYTDKLIF. Here the CDR3 DNA reads TGTGCTCTTGGGGAATCGGGGTTTTACACCGATAAACTCATCTTT.

On this clone: TCRdb has a much larger clone's protein, which differs at residue 8 from the translation of this DNA, likely because of a read error; what is shown is the protein translated from the DNA. The rearrangement uses TRDV1 and TRDJ1; 11 bases agree with TRDD3. This CDR3 region has 24 residues. Trimming removed 4 bases from V and 0 bases from J; junction bases left unmatched: 28. Germline V gene lookup returns CDR1 TSWWSYY and CDR2 QGS. The CDR3 sequence is CALGAFPVNGGYGTRPRYTDKLIF. The DNA of the CDR3 is TGTGCTCTTGGGGCCTTTCCTGTGAATGGGGGATACGGGACAAGACCGCGGTACACCGATAAACTCATCTTT.

For this clone: TCRdb shows a much larger clone's protein in place of this DNA's translation, and the two differ at residue 17, likely through a read error; the protein shown is translated from the DNA. The V segment is TRDV1, and no J call was made; the table's D gene call, TRDD3, was not cross checked with the DNA. Germline CDR1 TSWWSYY, CDR2 QGS. This CDR3 has 19 amino acids. For the CDR3, the DNA is TGTGCTCTTGGGGAACTAATTTCCTATAAGATACTCCTACACCCCGTTCCCATCTTT. It codes for CALGELISYKILLHPVPIF.

As for this clone: TCRdb pairs this DNA with a much larger clone's protein that differs at residue 7, likely a read error; the protein shown was translated from the DNA. This chain links TRDV2 with TRDJ1; D ambiguous. In the absence of a J gene in TCRdb, the DNA was matched to germline to assign it here. Germline V CDR1 and CDR2: GEAIGNYY, EKD. The CDR3 is made up of 21 amino acids. V dropped 3 bases and J dropped 6 bases, with 37 bases sitting between them. The CDR3 spells CACDPLAESDQPLGSHYKLIF. CDR3 nucleotide sequence: TGTGCCTGTGACCCACTCGCAGAAAGTGATCAACCGCTAGGATCCCATTATAAACTCATCTTT.

This clone was picked up many times. The protein recorded in TCRdb matches a much larger clone and deviates from this DNA's translation at residue 4, suggesting a read error; the protein here is obtained by translating the DNA. The gene calls are TRDV1 and TRDJ1; 13 nucleotides line up with TRDD3. TCRdb supplies no J gene; here it was assigned by aligning the nucleotide sequence to germline. The CDR3 has 19 amino acids. Germline CDR1 TSWWSYY, CDR2 QGS. Trimming took 7 bases from V and 0 from J; bases not matched to a gene: 14. This CDR3 reads CALVEHTGGYAWYTDKLIF. CDR3 nucleotides: TGTGCTCTTGTGGAGCATACTGGGGGATACGCTTGGTACACCGATAAACTCATCTTT.

This clone appeared a few times. The chain employs TRDV1 and TRDJ1, with D unclear. This CDR3 is built from 19 residues. Trimming cost V 4 bases and J 3 bases, with 27 bases left between them. Germline CDR1 and CDR2: TSWWSYY and QGS. The CDR3 reads CALGGALLRRVLKSDKLIF. The CDR3 DNA reads TGTGCTCTTGGGGGGGCCTTACTACGCAGGGTACTCAAATCCGATAAACTCATCTTT.

Only a few counts were recorded for this clone. A read error is likely here: a far larger clone is one base away. Within the sample, other DNA sequences also encode this same CDR3. The J gene was not called, though the V gene is TRDV2; TRDD2 is the table's D call, not checked against the DNA. The germline gives CDR1 GEAIGNYY, CDR2 EKD. CDR3 size: 20 residues. CDR3 coding DNA: TGTGCCTGTGACACCGTCGGATCCCTGCCTTCCTTAGCTGAGACAGCACAACTCTTCTTC. Residues: CACDTVGSLPSLAETAQLFF.

Notes on this clone: A far more abundant clone sits one base away, making this likely a read error. This same CDR3 is encoded by further DNA sequences in the sample. The chain uses TRDV1 and TRDJ1, with 12 nucleotides matching TRDD3. TCRdb carries no J gene annotation; the J gene was assigned here by matching the DNA with germline. The trim removed 4 bases at V and 4 bases at J, leaving 13 bases unmatched. This CDR3 is built from 18 residues. Germline CDR1 reads TSWWSYY; CDR2 reads QGS. The CDR3 DNA sequence: TGTGCTCTTGGGGGCGTCTCACACTGGGGGATACTTGGCGATAAACTCATCTTT. Protein product: CALGGVSHWGILGDKLIF.

This clone was detected a few times. A far larger clone lies a single base away; this is likely a read error. Within the sample, other DNA sequences also encode this same CDR3. The chain links TRDV1 to TRDJ1, with 9 nucleotides matching TRDD3. The J gene was not available in TCRdb and was assigned here by matching the DNA to germline segments. Germline V gene data show CDR1 as TSWWSYY and CDR2 as QGS. Losses at the gene ends were 3 bases for V and 6 bases for J; bases not matched to a gene: 20. This CDR3 has 19 residues. As DNA, the CDR3 is TGTGCTCTTGGGGACCACGGGGTTGGGCTGGGGGATCCTCAAAATAAACTCATCTTT. Its protein product is CALGDHGVGLGDPQNKLIF.

This clone has ten or more counts. A read error may explain this, as a much larger clone is one base away. Other DNA sequences from this sample encode an identical CDR3 as well. The V call is TRDV1, the J call TRDJ1; the match to TRDD3 covers 7 bases. Germline lookup yields CDR1 TSWWSYY and CDR2 QGS. There are 24 residues in the CDR3. The CDR3 loop is CALGEGEGTVIPVLGIACTDKLIF. In DNA form, the CDR3 reads TGTGCTCTTGGGGAAGGGGAAGGAACGGTCATTCCAGTACTGGGGATTGCCTGCACCGATAAGCTCATCTTT.

This clone was detected only a few times. This is likely an artifact of a read error, given a far larger clone one base away. Other DNA sequences of this sample code for an identical CDR3. With the J gene uncalled, the V gene is TRDV2; TRDD3 is the table's D call and was not checked against the DNA. Germline V lookup: CDR1 GEAIGNYY, CDR2 EKD. This CDR3 is built from 18 residues. The CDR3, as DNA: TGTGCCTGTGACACCGGGTACTGGGGGAAACCCGGGACCGATAAGCTCATCTTT. This sequence encodes CACDTGYWGKPGTDKLIF.

This clone has just a few counts. TCRdb pairs this DNA with a much larger clone's protein that differs at residue 7, likely a read error; the protein shown was translated from the DNA. V gene TRDV1 combines with J gene TRDJ1, with TRDD3 matching over 10 bases. TCRdb carries no J gene annotation; the J gene was assigned here by matching the DNA with germline. This CDR3 contains 19 residues. Germline V gene lookup returns CDR1 TSWWSYY and CDR2 QGS. V shed 2 bases and J 2 bases; nucleotides not matched to a gene: 14. The CDR3 region has the DNA TGTGCTCTTGGGGAAAGGGTGGGGGATACCCACGGCGGGACCGATAAACTCATCTTT. Protein: CALGERVGDTHGGTDKLIF.

Note on this clone: TCRdb attributes to this sequence the protein of a much larger clone, which differs from the DNA translation at residue 18; a read error is likely, and the protein displayed is translated from the DNA. The J gene is uncalled and the V gene is TRDV2; TRDD3, the table's D call, lacks a check against the DNA. CDR1 is GEAIGNYY and CDR2 is EKD in the germline V gene. There are 19 residues in the CDR3. The CDR3 bases are TGTGCCTGTGACATTGTCGTACCTGGGGGATACCGAGAGAGCGATAAACTCACCTTT. Protein product: CACDIVVPGGYRESDKLTF.

Details on this clone: This sequence is one base from a far larger clone and is likely a read error. At the DNA level, this CDR3 is encoded by other sequences in the same sample as well. No J gene was assigned, while the V gene was called as TRDV1; the D call in the table, TRDD3, was not verified against the DNA. The CDR3 runs to 21 residues. Germline V gives CDR1 TSWWSYY, CDR2 QGS. The CDR3 sequence: CALGERSRGLPSGGYTDKLIF. The DNA of the CDR3 is TGTGCTCTTGGGGAACGGTCTCGAGGGCTACCCTCTGGGGGATACACCGATAAGCTCATCTTT.

This clone was seen a few times. This DNA translates differently at residue 4 from the TCRdb protein, which is that of a much larger clone; a read error is likely, and the protein shown is the DNA's own translation. The chain employs TRDV2 and TRDJ1; perhaps TRDD3 as D (5 bases). TCRdb leaves out the J gene; it was filled in here by matching the DNA to germline. CDR3 length: 18 amino acids. Germline V gene sequence: CDR1 GEAIGNYY, CDR2 EKD. The CDR3 region is CACGTVTVGARGTDKLIF. The DNA of the CDR3 is TGTGCCTGTGGCACCGTGACTGTAGGAGCCCGGGGGACCGATAAACTCATCTTT.

This clone came up a few times. TCRdb's protein for this DNA is that of a much larger clone and differs from the translation at residue 4, likely a read error; the protein shown is the DNA translation. The genes are TRDV1 and TRDJ1, with D perhaps TRDD2 or TRDD3 (7 bases each). CDR1 and CDR2 (germline): TSWWSYY, QGS. The CDR3 contains 21 residues. The CDR3 region is CALEELGFPSFLGGYTDKLIF. For the CDR3, the DNA is TGTGCTCTTGAGGAACTAGGGTTTCCTTCCTTCCTGGGGGGTTACACCGATAAACTCATCTTT.

To note about this clone: A far larger clone differs by one base, so this is likely a read error. Other DNA sequences in this sample translate to the same CDR3. The chain is built from TRDV2 and TRDJ1; perhaps TRDD3 as D (5 bases). The J gene is not listed in TCRdb, so it was assigned here from a DNA match to germline. Trimming stripped 3 bases from V and 0 bases from J, with 22 bases between. Germline V gene data show CDR1 as GEAIGNYY and CDR2 as EKD. The CDR3 has 18 residues. In DNA form, the CDR3 reads TGTGCCTGTGACCCGATCGGCGGGGGGCGCCCCTACACCGATAAACTCATCTTT. It translates to CACDPIGGGRPYTDKLIF.

This clone was detected only a few times. A clone one base away is much larger, so this may be a read error. V usage is TRDV1 and J usage is TRDJ1; 8 positions agree with TRDD3. The J gene, missing from TCRdb, was assigned here through DNA to germline matching. Trimming removed 4 bases from V and 1 base from J; junction bases left unmatched: 23. The CDR3 is 21 residues long. Germline-derived CDR1 and CDR2 are TSWWSYY and QGS. The CDR3 is CALGAPFRTGGHPWATDKLIF. CDR3 DNA: TGTGCTCTTGGGGCCCCATTCCGGACTGGGGGGCACCCGTGGGCCACCGATAAACTCATCTTT.

As for this clone: For this DNA, TCRdb reports the protein of a much larger clone, which diverges at residue 6, most likely from a read error; the protein presented here is translated directly from the DNA. The chain uses TRDV1 and TRDJ1, with 13 bases lining up with TRDD3. With V trimmed by 9 bases and J by 1 base, 17 bases remained unmatched. This CDR3 has 19 amino acids. The germline gives CDR1 TSWWSYY, CDR2 QGS. The CDR3 DNA is TGTGCTCTCAATCACATGGCAAACTGGGGGATACGGCCCACCGATAAACTCATCTTT. It is translated as CALNHMANWGIRPTDKLIF.

The table lists this clone with a few counts. This likely reflects a read error, since a far larger clone is one base away. Other DNA variants within this sample encode the same CDR3. With the J gene uncalled, the V gene is TRDV2; the table's D call, TRDD3, has no DNA check behind it. Germline V lookup: CDR1 GEAIGNYY, CDR2 EKD. The CDR3 runs 19 residues. The CDR3 DNA sequence: TGTGCCTGTGACAGACTTCCTCGCGGGATACAGAACGACGACGATAAACTCATATTT. This translates into CACDRLPRGIQNDDDKLIF.